These 29 T cell receptor beta chains were sequenced from one sample in a study of shared clonotypes between healthy human individuals (dated by TCRdb to the early 2020s). Library preparation employed the immunoSEQ multiplex PCR assay. TCRdb's version of the immuneACCESS table is confined to in-frame rearrangements and falls short of the full clone set. An unresolved V gene accounts for under half of the shortfall where checked; the remainder is of unknown origin. Here the sample has around 500,000 clones; roughly 80% occur a single time. The ten biggest clones cover over 9.5% of the sample. The sample consisted of PBMCs. These receptors originate from a woman in her thirties or forties in good health. Some clones in this sample may be carry-over from other donors' samples.

Turning to this clone: With only one base between it and a far larger clone, this is likely a read error. The chain uses TRBV11-2 and TRBJ2-5, with D perhaps matching TRBD1 (6 bases). Matching the DNA end better, TRBJ2-7 makes the J call doubtful. The CDR3 has 15 amino acids. CDR1 and CDR2 from the germline V gene are SGHAT and FQNNGV. CDR3: CASSQVWGRSYEQYF. The CDR3 DNA follows: TGTGCCAGCAGCCAAGTTTGGGGGCGTAGCTACGAGCAGTACTTC.

The gene calls are TRBV11-2 and TRBJ1-4, with no clear D. The CDR3 is made up of 16 amino acids. Germline CDR1 reads SGHAT; CDR2 reads FQNNGV. The V end lost 1 base, the J end lost 0 bases, and 9 bases lay between the germline ends. CDR3 sequence: CASSLGQAATNEKLFF. In nucleotides, the CDR3 is TGTGCCAGCAGCTTAGGTCAGGCAGCAACTAATGAAAAACTGTTTTTT.

This chain connects TRBV10-1 to TRBJ2-5, with a tentative D call TRBD1 (6 bases). CDR1 is WNHNN and CDR2 is SYGVQD in the germline V gene (reference sequence). The CDR3 has 14 residues. The V and J ends lost 3 bases and 9 bases respectively, with 17 bases between them. CDR3 sequence: CASSDTRGFRAQYF. The CDR3, as DNA: TGCGCCAGCAGTGATACCAGGGGCTTCAGGGCCCAGTACTTC.

This clone was observed at least ten times. The same CDR3 is also encoded by other DNA sequences in this sample. CDR3 bases: TGTGCCAGTAGGGGGACTAGCGGGAGGAATGGGTCCGGGGAGCTGTTTTTT. Translated: CASRGTSGRNGSGELFF. J is TRBJ2-2 and V is TRBV19, with TRBD2 matching 15 bases. This CDR3 spans 17 amino acids. Unmatched junction bases numbered 8, after V lost 6 bases and J lost 6 bases. Germline CDR1 is LNHDA and CDR2 is SQIVND (reference sequence).

The chain combines TRBV25-1 with TRBJ2-7; D not resolved. V was pared by 4 bases and J by 6 bases, with 16 bases between. CDR1 is MGHDK, CDR2 SYGVNS, per germline. CDR3 size: 14 residues. The CDR3, as DNA: TGTGCCAGCAGTGGATCATCGAGTATGGTCGAGCAGTACTTC. This sequence encodes CASSGSSSMVEQYF.

About this clone: A read error likely explains this, since a far larger clone differs by one base. The genes are TRBV2 and TRBJ1-5; D gene uncertain. Germline CDR1 and CDR2: SNHLY and FYNNEI. CDR3 length: 15 amino acids. The CDR3 is CASSGLLVSNKPQHF. DNA of the CDR3: TGTGCCAGCAGTGGCCTGTTAGTAAGCAATAAGCCCCAGCATTTT.

V gene TRBV19 combines with J gene TRBJ1-2; D remains unclear. CDR1 LNHDA and CDR2 SQIVND come from the germline V gene (reference sequence). This CDR3 is built from 13 residues. Trimming stripped 6 bases from V and 2 bases from J, with 10 bases between. CDR3 loop: CASRLDGNYGYTF. The CDR3 DNA follows: TGTGCCAGTAGACTGGACGGAAACTATGGCTACACCTTC.

The chain couples TRBV5-4 to TRBJ2-1, with D perhaps TRBD2 (5 bases). This CDR3 contains 13 residues. The V gene lost 0 bases and the J gene lost 7 bases, with 8 bases spanning the gap. Germline loops: CDR1 SGHNT, CDR2 YYREEE (reference sequence). For the CDR3, the DNA is TGTGCCAGCAGCTTGGGAGGGAGAAATGAGCAGTTCTTC. This sequence encodes CASSLGGRNEQFF. Full variable domain (rest looked up from reference TRBV5-4 and TRBJ2-1): ETGVTQSPTHLIKTRGQQVTLRCSSQSGHNTVSWYQQALGQGPQFIFQYYREEENGRGNFPPRFSGLQFPNYSSELNVNALELDDSALYLCASSLGGRNEQFFGPGTRLTVL.

This sequence joins TRBV9 and TRBJ2-5; a weak D match, TRBD2 (6 bases). Germline V gives CDR1 SGDLS, CDR2 YYNGEE. Trimming stripped 4 bases from V and 5 bases from J, with 18 bases between. This CDR3 is built from 15 residues. CDR3 sequence: CASSPSPLRGETQYF. The DNA of the CDR3 is TGTGCCAGCAGCCCCTCACCCCTCCGGGGGGAGACCCAGTACTTC.

To note about this clone: A read error likely explains this, since a far larger clone differs by one base. It is likely a read error, because the conserved phenylalanine at the end of the CDR3 is missing. The chain couples TRBV6-6 to TRBJ2-7; 8 bases fit TRBD2. The trim removed 8 bases at V and 1 base at J, leaving 4 bases unmatched. The length of the CDR3 is 13 residues. CDR1 and CDR2 from the germline V gene are MNHNY and SVGAGI (reference sequence). The CDR3 loop is CASGGTSSYEQYL. The CDR3 DNA is TGTGCCAGCGGCGGGACTAGTTCCTACGAGCAGTACCTC.

A remark on this clone: This is likely an artifact of a read error, given a far larger clone one base away. The chain carries TRBV10-2 and TRBJ2-5; a weak D match, TRBD2 (6 bases). The J call is in doubt because the DNA end fits TRBJ2-7 better. In germline, CDR1 is WSHSY, CDR2 SAAADI. The CDR3 is 12 amino acids. The CDR3 DNA is TGCGACAGCCACGGGAGCTCCTACGAGCAGTACTTC. Translated, it gives CDSHGSSYEQYF.

This sequence joins TRBV11-2 and TRBJ1-1, with a weak D call TRBD1 (6 bases). The germline CDR1 and CDR2 sequences are SGHAT and FQNNGV. The CDR3 sequence is 15 residues long. V lost 5 bases, J lost 0 bases, and 13 bases lay in between. The CDR3 here is CASSPRTDLNTEAFF. The CDR3, as DNA: TGTGCCAGCAGCCCGCGGACAGACCTGAACACTGAAGCTTTCTTT.

Concerning this clone: This likely came from a read error, as a far larger clone is one base away. The chain employs TRBV29-1 and TRBJ2-1; 10 positions match TRBD2. The CDR3 contains 14 residues. CDR1 SQVTM and CDR2 ANQGSEA come from the germline V gene. CDR3 DNA: TGCAGCGTTCGCCGAACTAGCGGGATGGGTGAGAAGTTCTTC. This sequence encodes CSVRRTSGMGEKFF.

Points on this clone: The sample carries other DNA sequences with the same CDR3. This chain joins TRBV28 and TRBJ1-5; D call uncertain. Germline assignment: CDR1 MDHEN and CDR2 SYDVKM. V was trimmed by 6 bases and J by 4 bases, leaving 10 bases between them. The CDR3 is 13 amino acids. Written as DNA, the CDR3 is TGTGCCAGCAGGGAAGGGCTGAATCAGCCCCAGCATTTT. As protein: CASREGLNQPQHF.

As to this clone: This is likely an artifact of a read error, given a far larger clone one base away. J is TRBJ2-2 and V is TRBV30; D perhaps matches TRBD1 (6 bases). CDR3 size: 16 residues. Germline CDR1 GTSNPN, CDR2 SVGIG (reference sequence). V was shortened by 5 bases and J by 1 base, with 17 bases between the two germline ends. CDR3 nucleotides: TGTGCCTGGCGACACGGAGGACAGAGGAACACCGGGGAGCTGTTTTTT. Residues: CAWRHGGQRNTGELFF.

The CDR3 here is CASSMGGNYGYTF. Here the CDR3 DNA reads TGTGCCAGTAGTATGGGCGGCAACTATGGCTACACCTTC. This chain connects TRBV19 to TRBJ1-2; no clear D gene. With 3 bases removed from V and 2 bases from J, the gap between germline ends came to 7 bases. CDR3 length equals 13 residues. Germline V gene sequence: CDR1 LNHDA, CDR2 SQIVND (reference sequence).

The chain links TRBV18 to TRBJ2-7, with D perhaps assigned TRBD1 or TRBD2 (6 bases each). CDR1 and CDR2 from the germline V gene are KGHSH and LQKENI. This CDR3 region has 16 residues. V lost 2 bases to trimming and J lost 4 bases, with 18 bases between them. The CDR3 sequence is CASSPKGGSSPYEQYF. In DNA form, the CDR3 reads TGTGCCAGCTCACCAAAGGGGGGATCTAGTCCTTACGAGCAGTACTTC.

J is TRBJ2-1 and V is TRBV5-1; 10 bases match TRBD2. Germline V gene data show CDR1 as SGHRS and CDR2 as YFSETQ. The CDR3 extends over 16 amino acids. Unmatched junction bases numbered 10, after V lost 2 bases and J lost 8 bases. The CDR3 sequence: CASSFRSGRAADEQFF. CDR3 coding DNA: TGCGCCAGCAGCTTCAGGAGCGGGAGGGCAGCTGATGAGCAGTTCTTC.

As to this clone: Germline and junction disagree at one end, which may indicate a read error. The chain has TRBV7-7 and TRBJ2-5; 9 positions match TRBD1. The CDR3 consists of 14 residues. CDR1 and CDR2 (germline): SSHAT, FNYEAQ (reference sequence). CDR3 amino acids: CASSPDRGQETQYF. CDR3 DNA: TGTGCTAGCAGCCCGGACAGGGGCCAAGAGACCCAGTACTTC.

The chain has TRBV19 and TRBJ1-1, with TRBD1 identical over 8 bases. Germline V gene sequence: CDR1 LNHDA, CDR2 SQIVND (reference sequence). With V trimmed by 7 bases and J by 2 bases, 6 bases remained unmatched. The CDR3 runs 14 residues. The CDR3 here is CASTPDRGNTEAFF. The CDR3 DNA is TGTGCCAGTACCCCCGACAGGGGAAACACTGAAGCTTTCTTT.

This rearrangement joins TRBV7-9 to TRBJ1-2, with D perhaps matching TRBD1 (5 bases). The V gene's germline CDR1 is SEHNR and CDR2 FQNEAQ (reference sequence). The length of the CDR3 is 14 residues. Trimming left V 0 bases short and J 3 bases short, with 8 bases between. DNA for the CDR3: TGTGCCAGCAGCTTAGCCGGGGGGGACTATGGCTACACCTTC. This codes for CASSLAGGDYGYTF.

Details on this clone: It is likely a read error: a sequence one base away is far more abundant. This rearrangement joins TRBV30 to TRBJ2-7; D call uncertain. Trimming took off 2 bases at V and 5 bases at J, with 19 bases between the two ends. Per the germline V gene, CDR1 is GTSNPN and CDR2 is SVGIG (reference sequence). The CDR3 is 15 residues long. CDR3 sequence reads: CAWSPTTPMGNEQYF. As DNA, the CDR3 is TGTGCCTGGAGTCCGACCACACCTATGGGGAACGAGCAGTACTTC. The full variable domain, with the rest looked up from reference TRBV30 and TRBJ2-7, is SQTIHQWPATLVQPVGSPLSLECTVEGTSNPNLYWYRQAAGRGLQLLFYSVGIGQISSEVPQNLSASRPQDRQFILSSKKLLLSDSGFYLCAWSPTTPMGNEQYFGPGTRLTVT.

At least ten counts were recorded for this clone. Distinct nucleotide sequences in the sample also encode this CDR3. The chain is built from TRBV29-1 and TRBJ1-1; the D gene is possibly TRBD1 (5 bases). From germline, CDR1 is SQVTM and CDR2 ANQGSEA. The CDR3 contains 14 residues. The ends were cut back, 4 bases at V and 0 bases at J, with 12 bases in the middle. The DNA for the CDR3 is TGCAGCGTTGTTAATCCAGGGATGAACACTGAAGCTTTCTTT. Amino acids: CSVVNPGMNTEAFF.

This sequence joins TRBV7-9 and TRBJ1-1; the D gene is possibly TRBD1 (6 bases). The V gene's germline CDR1 is SEHNR and CDR2 FQNEAQ (reference sequence). The V gene lost 0 bases and the J gene lost 2 bases, with 10 bases spanning the gap. The CDR3 covers 15 residues. For the CDR3, the DNA is TGTGCCAGCAGCTTAGCGAGGGGGGCAAACACTGAAGCTTTCTTT. Protein product: CASSLARGANTEAFF.

The V gene is TRBV11-2, the J gene TRBJ1-1, with unresolved D. The CDR3 is 14 residues long. The V and J ends lost 7 bases and 5 bases respectively, with 17 bases between them. Germline V lookup: CDR1 SGHAT, CDR2 FQNNGV. CDR3 nucleotides: TGTGCCAGCATCCCGTTACGGGGAAAAACTGAAGCTTTCTTT. It is translated as CASIPLRGKTEAFF.

In nucleotides, the CDR3 is TGCGCCAGCAGGAAGGGAACACCCAACACCGGGGAGCTGTTTTTT. Translated: CASRKGTPNTGELFF. V gene TRBV5-1 combines with J gene TRBJ2-2; no firm D call. There are 15 residues in the CDR3. In germline, CDR1 is SGHRS, CDR2 YFSETQ. V shed 5 bases and J shed 2 bases, with 13 bases lying between them.

The chain combines TRBV28 with TRBJ2-7, with D perhaps given as TRBD1 or TRBD2 (5 bases each). Trimming removed 4 bases from V and 7 bases from J, with 17 bases in between. CDR1 MDHEN and CDR2 SYDVKM come from the germline V gene. CDR3 length equals 14 residues. The CDR3 region has the DNA TGTGCCAGCAGTTCCCCGGGGACCTCGTGGGAGCAGTACTTC. This gives the protein CASSSPGTSWEQYF.

There are many counts of this clone. J is TRBJ2-3 and V is TRBV5-4; D possibly uses TRBD1 or TRBD2 (6 bases each). This CDR3 spans 16 amino acids. V gave up 4 bases and J gave up 0 bases, with 15 bases separating them. CDR1 is SGHNT, CDR2 YYREEE, per germline (reference sequence). The CDR3 nucleotides read TGTGCCAGCAGCGCAGGGGTTGGGGGGAGCACAGATACGCAGTATTTT. Protein: CASSAGVGGSTDTQYF.

This chain joins TRBV25-1 and TRBJ2-3; D is ambiguous. The V end lost 0 bases, the J end lost 3 bases, and 13 bases lay between the germline ends. This CDR3 comprises 16 residues. Germline loops: CDR1 MGHDK, CDR2 SYGVNS. The CDR3 loop is CASSEYIWAGTDTQYF. The CDR3 DNA sequence: TGTGCCAGCAGTGAATATATCTGGGCTGGGACAGATACGCAGTATTTT.